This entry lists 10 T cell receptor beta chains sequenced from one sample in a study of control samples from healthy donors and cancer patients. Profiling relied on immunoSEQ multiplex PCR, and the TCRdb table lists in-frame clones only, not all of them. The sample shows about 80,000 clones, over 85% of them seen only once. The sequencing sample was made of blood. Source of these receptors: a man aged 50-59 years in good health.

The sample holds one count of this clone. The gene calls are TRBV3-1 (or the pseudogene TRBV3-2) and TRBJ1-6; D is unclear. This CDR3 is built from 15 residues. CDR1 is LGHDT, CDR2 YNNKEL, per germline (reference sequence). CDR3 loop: CVTAMNGRTYSPLHF. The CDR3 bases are TGTGTCACCGCCATGAATGGCAGGACTTATTCACCCCTCCACTTT.

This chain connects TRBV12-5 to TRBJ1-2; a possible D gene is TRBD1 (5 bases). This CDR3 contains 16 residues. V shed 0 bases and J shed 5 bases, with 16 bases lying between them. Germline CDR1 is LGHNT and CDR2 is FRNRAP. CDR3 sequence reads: CASGLVTASNYYGYTF. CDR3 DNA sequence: TGTGCTAGTGGTTTGGTGACAGCCTCTAACTATTATGGCTACACCTTC. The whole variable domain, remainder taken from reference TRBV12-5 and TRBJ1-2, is DARVTQTPRHKVTEMGQEVTMRCQPILGHNTVFWYRQTMMQGLELLAYFRNRAPLDDSGMPKDRFSAEMPDATLATLKIQPSEPRDSAVYFCASGLVTASNYYGYTFGSGTRLTVV.

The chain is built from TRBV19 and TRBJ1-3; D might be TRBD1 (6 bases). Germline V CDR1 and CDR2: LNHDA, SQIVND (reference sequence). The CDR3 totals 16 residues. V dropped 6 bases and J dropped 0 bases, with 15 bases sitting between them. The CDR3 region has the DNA TGTGCCAGTAGACCGACAGGTCGGGACTCTGGAAACACCATATATTTT. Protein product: CASRPTGRDSGNTIYF.

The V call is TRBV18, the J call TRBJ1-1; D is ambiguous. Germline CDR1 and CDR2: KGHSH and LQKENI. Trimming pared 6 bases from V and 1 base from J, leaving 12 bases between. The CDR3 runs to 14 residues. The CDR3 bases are TGTGCCAGCTCGGGAGGGATATGGAACACTGAAGCTTTCTTT. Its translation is CASSGGIWNTEAFF. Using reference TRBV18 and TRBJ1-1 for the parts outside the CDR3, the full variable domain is NAGVMQNPRHLVRRRGQEARLRCSPMKGHSHVYWYRQLPEEGLKFMVYLQKENIIDESGMPKERFSAEFPKEGPSILRIQQVVRGDSAAYFCASSGGIWNTEAFFGQGTRLTVV.

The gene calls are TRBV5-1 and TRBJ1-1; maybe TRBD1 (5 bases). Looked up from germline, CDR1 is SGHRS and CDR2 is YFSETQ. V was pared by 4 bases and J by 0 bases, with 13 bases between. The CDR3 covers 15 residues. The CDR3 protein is CASSPPGRMNTEAFF. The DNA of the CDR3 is TGCGCCAGCAGCCCGCCGGGACGGATGAACACTGAAGCTTTCTTT.

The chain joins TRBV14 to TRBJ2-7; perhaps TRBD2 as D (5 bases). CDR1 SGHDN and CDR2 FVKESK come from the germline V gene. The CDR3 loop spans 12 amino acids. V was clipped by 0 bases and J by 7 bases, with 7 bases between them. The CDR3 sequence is CASSQDRREQYF. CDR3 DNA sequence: TGTGCCAGCAGCCAAGATAGGAGGGAGCAGTACTTC.

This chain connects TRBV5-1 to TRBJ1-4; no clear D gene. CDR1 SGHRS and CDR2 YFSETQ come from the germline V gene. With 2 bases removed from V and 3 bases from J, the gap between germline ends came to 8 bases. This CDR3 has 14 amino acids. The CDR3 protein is CASSFGPANEKLFF. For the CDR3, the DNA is TGCGCCAGCAGCTTCGGGCCTGCTAATGAAAAACTGTTTTTT.

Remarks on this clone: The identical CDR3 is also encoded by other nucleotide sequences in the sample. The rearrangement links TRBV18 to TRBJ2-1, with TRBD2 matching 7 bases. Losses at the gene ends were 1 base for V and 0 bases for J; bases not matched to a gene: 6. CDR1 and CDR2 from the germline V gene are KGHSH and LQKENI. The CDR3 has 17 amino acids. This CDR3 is CASSPLPGGSSYNEQFF. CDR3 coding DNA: TGTGCCAGCTCACCACTACCCGGGGGGAGCTCCTACAATGAGCAGTTCTTC.

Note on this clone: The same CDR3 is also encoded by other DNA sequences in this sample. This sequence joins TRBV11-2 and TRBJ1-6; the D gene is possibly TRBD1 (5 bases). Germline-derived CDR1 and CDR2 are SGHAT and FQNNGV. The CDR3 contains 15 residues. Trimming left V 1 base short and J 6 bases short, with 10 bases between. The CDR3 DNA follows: TGTGCCAGCAGCTTAGTCCAGGGTGGTAATTCACCCCTCCACTTT. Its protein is CASSLVQGGNSPLHF.

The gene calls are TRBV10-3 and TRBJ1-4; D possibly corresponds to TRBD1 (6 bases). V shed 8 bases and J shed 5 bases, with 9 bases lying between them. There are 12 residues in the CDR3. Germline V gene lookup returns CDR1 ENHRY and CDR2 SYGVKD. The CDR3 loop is CAIGQNNEKLFF. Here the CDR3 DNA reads TGTGCCATCGGACAGAACAATGAAAAACTGTTTTTT.